This T cell receptor (beta chain) was sequenced in a study of T cells after posttransplantation cyclophosphamide. Study-wide results and caveats: Later post-transplant blood repertoires were often dominated by donor CD8+ memory clones.

This clone was found many times. Antigen unknown. CDR1 SGHAT and CDR2 FQDESV come from the germline V gene (reference sequence). The CDR3 contains 13 residues. V shed 2 bases and J 6 bases; nucleotides not matched to a gene: 1. Sequenced by immunoSEQ multiplex PCR; TCRdb stores in-frame clones only, minus some. The sample was found to contain 13,000 or so clones, and every one recurs. The sample consisted of PBMCs. The rearrangement links TRBV11-1 to TRBJ2-7, with 10 bases matching TRBD2. The TCR sequence derives from a woman aged 40 to 49 in good health, CMV-negative, and a related stem cell transplant donor. The CDR3 DNA reads TGTGCCAGCAGCTTACCTAGCGGGAGCGAGCAGTACTTC. Protein sequence: CASSLPSGSEQYF.